A selection of T cell receptor beta chains follows, all from one sample in a study of T cell changes during pregnancy in multiple sclerosis. Sequencing was performed with immunoSEQ multiplex PCR; in TCRdb, only in-frame clones are kept and a portion is missing. This table holds some 44,000 clones, less than 90% found once. Material: CD4+ T cells from peripheral blood mononuclear cells, obtained in the second trimester of pregnancy. These receptors originate from a female donor with multiple sclerosis, enrolled in a pregnancy study. Both conserved end residues are part of each CDR3. The D gene is left open where the match is weak.

TRBJ1-3 - TRBV5-5 CASSFAGRNTIYF
TRBJ2-7 - TRBV7-2 CASSFGGTAYEQYF
TRBJ2-7 TRBD1 TRBV18 CASSTNRGSSYEQYF
TRBJ1-2 - TRBV21-1 CASSEGAGYTF
TRBJ1-5 - TRBV19 CASSKDSHQPQHF
TRBJ1-1 - TRBV28 CASSRGLSEAFF
TRBJ1-2 TRBD1 TRBV10-3 CAISDVRGNGYTF
TRBJ1-2 - TRBV7-9 CASTTEGGVYGYTF
TRBJ2-1 TRBD2 TRBV29-1 CSVDVSGVYNEQFF
TRBJ2-2 TRBD2 TRBV4-2 CASSPSQRENTGELFF
TRBJ1-2 - TRBV28 CASSLTQAGRTGGYTF
TRBJ2-1 - TRBV2 CASRIALGQFF
TRBJ2-1 TRBD2 TRBV6-5 CASLTSGRGGEQFF
TRBJ2-5 - TRBV28 CASSLFGAGRETQYF
TRBJ2-2 TRBD2 TRBV2 CASSWDYLTGELFF
TRBJ1-3 TRBD1 TRBV6-6 CASEDRAGNTIYF
TRBJ1-2 - TRBV4-2 CASSQDPSRNTGYTF
TRBJ2-3 TRBD2 TRBV2 CASRKLSGITTDTQYF
TRBJ1-3 - TRBV11-2 CASSLVQGGNTIYF
TRBJ1-4 TRBD1 TRBV19 CASSSGTGNNEKLFF
TRBJ1-5 - TRBV7-6 CASSLGGAQPQHF
TRBJ2-5 TRBD2 TRBV5-5 CASSSQLAGVGETQYF
TRBJ2-1 - TRBV5-4 CASSLARNEQFF
TRBJ2-1 TRBD2 TRBV7-2 CASTLTSGRLDEQFF
TRBJ2-7 - TRBV6-5 CASHQGYEQYF
TRBJ2-2 - TRBV9 CASSVGHTGITGELFF
TRBJ1-2 TRBD1 TRBV28 CASSLPQGASYGYTF
TRBJ2-1 TRBD2 TRBV28 CASSLPGGQQFF